Reported below is one T cell receptor beta chain. The target antigen is unknown. The data were obtained in a study of shared clonotypes between healthy human individuals. Study outcomes and limitations: Rarefaction exposed incomplete sorted-subset sequencing despite large depth. Shared clonotypes: roughly 5% naive CD4, roughly 3.5% naive CD8, roughly 2.4% memory CD4, 0.4% memory CD8.

CDR3 length equals 15 residues. Per the germline V gene, CDR1 is SGHRS and CDR2 is YFSETQ. Trimming left V 0 bases short and J 4 bases short, with 13 bases between. Sorted subsets were amplified in replicate PCRs using 150 to 250 ng DNA, 30,000 to 35,000 T cell genomes. Sequencing used immunoSEQ multiplex PCR; TCRdb keeps in-frame clones, though not all of them. Of around 2.3 million clones in the sample, more than 90% are singletons; the top ten hold more than 0.1%. The gene calls are TRBV5-1 and TRBJ2-5, with D possibly matching TRBD1 (6 bases). This sequence originates from a man aged 18 to 35 in good health. Sequencing used naive CD4+ T cells sorted from blood. Indicated subset: CD45RA+ positively selected. The CDR3 sequence: CASSLDGQSGETQYF. CDR3 bases: TGCGCCAGCAGCTTGGACGGACAGTCTGGAGAGACCCAGTACTTC.